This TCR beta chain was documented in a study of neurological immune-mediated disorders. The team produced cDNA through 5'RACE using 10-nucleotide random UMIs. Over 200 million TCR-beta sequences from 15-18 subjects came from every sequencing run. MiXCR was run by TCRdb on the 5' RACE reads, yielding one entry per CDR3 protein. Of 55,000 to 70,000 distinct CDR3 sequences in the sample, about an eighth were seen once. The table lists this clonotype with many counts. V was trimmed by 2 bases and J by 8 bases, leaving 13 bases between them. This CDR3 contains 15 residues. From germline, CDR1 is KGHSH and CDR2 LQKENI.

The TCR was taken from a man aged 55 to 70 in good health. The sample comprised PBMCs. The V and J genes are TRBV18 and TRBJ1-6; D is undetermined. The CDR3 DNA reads TGTGCCAGCTCACCAGTGGCGGGTAGGGATTCACCCCTCCACTTT. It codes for CASSPVAGRDSPLHF.